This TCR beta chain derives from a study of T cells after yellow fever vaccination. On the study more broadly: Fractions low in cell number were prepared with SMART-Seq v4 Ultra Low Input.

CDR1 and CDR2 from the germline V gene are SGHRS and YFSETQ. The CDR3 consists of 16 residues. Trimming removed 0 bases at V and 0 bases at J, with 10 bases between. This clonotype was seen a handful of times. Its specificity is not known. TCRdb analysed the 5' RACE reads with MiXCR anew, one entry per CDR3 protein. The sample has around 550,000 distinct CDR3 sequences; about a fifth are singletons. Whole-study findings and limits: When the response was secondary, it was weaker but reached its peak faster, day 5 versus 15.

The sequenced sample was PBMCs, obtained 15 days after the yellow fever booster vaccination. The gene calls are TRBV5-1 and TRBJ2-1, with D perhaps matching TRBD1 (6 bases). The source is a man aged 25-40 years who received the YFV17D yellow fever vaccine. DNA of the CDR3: TGCGCCAGCAGCTTGGGACAGGACAGCTCCTACAATGAGCAGTTCTTC. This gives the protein CASSLGQDSSYNEQFF. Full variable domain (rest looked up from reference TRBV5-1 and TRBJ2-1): KAGVTQTPRYLIKTRGQQVTLSCSPISGHRSVSWYQQTPGQGLQFLFEYFSETQRNKGNFPGRFSGRQFSNSRSEMNVSTLELGDSALYLCASSLGQDSSYNEQFFGPGTRLTVL.